The 25 T cell receptor beta chains given below trace back to one sample, sequenced in a study of cytomegalovirus exposure and HLA in healthy donors. PCR amplification relied on 60 Vbeta primers (plus 13 Jbeta primers). The repertoire was sequenced with immunoSEQ multiplex PCR; TCRdb's copy has only in-frame clones and lacks some. The repertoire holds some 120,000 clones, with approximately 80% as singletons. The sequencing input was PBMCs. Every receptor here comes from a man aged 45-65 years in good health and CMV-seronegative.

The chain is built from TRBV28 and TRBJ1-5; D is unresolved. V was shortened by 1 base and J by 3 bases, with 10 bases between the two germline ends. Looked up from germline, CDR1 is MDHEN and CDR2 is SYDVKM. The CDR3 runs 15 residues. This CDR3 reads CASSLLGENNQPQHF. Here the CDR3 DNA reads TGTGCCAGCAGTTTATTGGGAGAGAACAATCAGCCCCAGCATTTT.

This clone came up a few times. The V and J genes are TRBV7-2 and TRBJ1-2, with TRBD1 as a possible D gene (6 bases). This CDR3 spans 15 amino acids. Trimming removed 4 bases from V and 2 bases from J, with 14 bases in between. CDR1 is SGHTA and CDR2 is FQGNSA in the germline V gene. CDR3 in amino acids: CASSYSSGQNYGYTF. The CDR3 DNA sequence: TGTGCCAGCAGCTACTCGTCTGGACAGAACTATGGCTACACCTTC.

The rearrangement links TRBV28 to TRBJ1-6; D possibly corresponds to TRBD1 (5 bases). There are 16 residues in the CDR3. Germline values: CDR1 MDHEN, CDR2 SYDVKM. Trimming pared 4 bases from V and 7 bases from J, leaving 17 bases between. CDR3 sequence: CASSSSGGAENSPLHF. CDR3 in DNA: TGTGCCAGCAGTTCCTCAGGTGGGGCGGAGAATTCACCCCTCCACTTT.

For the CDR3, the DNA is TGTGCCATCAGTGAGTCTGTGAACAGGGGAAGGAACACTGAAGCTTTCTTT. This sequence encodes CAISESVNRGRNTEAFF. This chain joins TRBV10-3 and TRBJ1-1; 7 bases map to TRBD1. With 0 bases clipped from V and 1 base from J, the junction kept 8 bases outside the gene matches. Germline values: CDR1 ENHRY, CDR2 SYGVKD. The CDR3 has 17 residues.

The chain joins TRBV28 to TRBJ1-1; D might be TRBD1 (6 bases). The ends were cut back, 10 bases at V and 6 bases at J, with 18 bases in the middle. Germline loops: CDR1 MDHEN, CDR2 SYDVKM. CDR3 length: 13 amino acids. CDR3 loop: CAISAGGGPEAFF. The CDR3 nucleotides read TGTGCCATCTCGGCCGGTGGGGGCCCTGAAGCTTTCTTT.

The chain couples TRBV5-8 to TRBJ2-5, with 10 bases identical to TRBD2. With 0 bases clipped from V and 3 bases from J, the junction kept 2 bases outside the gene matches. The CDR3 spans 15 residues. Germline values: CDR1 SGHTS, CDR2 YDEGEE. The CDR3 loop is CASSLGSGGKETQYF. The CDR3 DNA sequence: TGTGCCAGCAGCTTGGGTAGCGGGGGGAAAGAGACCCAGTACTTC.

The chain links TRBV28 to TRBJ1-5, with 9 bases fitting TRBD1. Germline V gives CDR1 MDHEN, CDR2 SYDVKM. The CDR3 totals 14 residues. V shed 8 bases and J 6 bases; nucleotides not matched to a gene: 8. In DNA form, the CDR3 reads TGTGCCAGCTGGGGGGGACAGGGAATTCAGCCCCAGCATTTT. Protein sequence: CASWGGQGIQPQHF.

The chain has TRBV19 and TRBJ2-6, with D possibly matching TRBD2 (6 bases). The CDR3 contains 18 residues. Germline values: CDR1 LNHDA, CDR2 SQIVND (reference sequence). V was shortened by 4 bases and J by 0 bases, with 16 bases between the two germline ends. CDR3 loop: CASSTRDLFYSGANVLTF. For the CDR3, the DNA is TGTGCCAGTAGTACGAGGGACTTGTTCTACTCTGGGGCCAACGTCCTGACTTTC.

V and J are TRBV5-4 and TRBJ2-7, with 12 bases matching TRBD2. The CDR3 spans 16 residues. Trimming cost V 7 bases and J 1 base; bases outside gene matches: 9. Germline-derived CDR1 and CDR2 are SGHNT and YYREEE (reference sequence). This chain's CDR3 is CASHRLAGERSYEQYF. The CDR3 DNA sequence: TGTGCCAGCCATAGACTAGCGGGAGAAAGATCCTACGAGCAGTACTTC. Complete variable domain (other parts from reference TRBV5-4 and TRBJ2-7): ETGVTQSPTHLIKTRGQQVTLRCSSQSGHNTVSWYQQALGQGPQFIFQYYREEENGRGNFPPRFSGLQFPNYSSELNVNALELDDSALYLCASHRLAGERSYEQYFGPGTRLTVT.

The chain is built from TRBV6-5 and TRBJ1-1; a weak D match, TRBD1 (5 bases). Trimming removed 2 bases from V and 8 bases from J, with 9 bases in between. This CDR3 region has 12 residues. Germline assignment: CDR1 MNHEY and CDR2 SVGAGI. DNA for the CDR3: TGTGCCAGCAGTTACGGGGCAGACGAAGCTTTCTTT. This codes for CASSYGADEAFF.

The rearrangement joins TRBV29-1 to TRBJ2-5; D not resolved. Matching the DNA end better, TRBJ2-7 makes the J call doubtful. The CDR3 totals 11 residues. Germline CDR1 SQVTM, CDR2 ANQGSEA. CDR3 nucleotide sequence: TGCAGCGTCCAGACTCTCTACGAGCAGTACTTC. This sequence encodes CSVQTLYEQYF.

The gene calls are TRBV5-8 and TRBJ2-7, with 10 bases lining up with TRBD1. The CDR3 length is 15 residues. Unmatched junction bases numbered 7, after V lost 5 bases and J lost 2 bases. CDR1 is SGHTS and CDR2 is YDEGEE in the germline V gene. CDR3 in amino acids: CASRDRQGATYEQYF. The CDR3 nucleotides read TGTGCCAGCAGAGATAGACAGGGGGCTACCTACGAGCAGTACTTC.

The chain carries TRBV11-3 and TRBJ2-2; 11 nucleotides align to TRBD1. The length of the CDR3 is 14 residues. Unmatched junction bases numbered 3, after V lost 5 bases and J lost 7 bases. Germline CDR1 SGHNT, CDR2 YENEEA. The CDR3, as DNA: TGTGCCAGCAGCACCGGGACAGGGGGCGGGGAGCTGTTTTTT. Its protein product is CASSTGTGGGELFF.

CDR3 sequence reads: CASSEQTINTGELFF. CDR3 bases: TGTGCCAGCAGTGAACAAACAATAAACACCGGGGAGCTGTTTTTT. The chain carries TRBV2 and TRBJ2-2; D is uncertain. The CDR3 totals 15 residues. Germline-derived CDR1 and CDR2 are SNHLY and FYNNEI. Trimming pared 2 bases from V and 2 bases from J, leaving 9 bases between. The entire variable domain, with the rest obtained from reference TRBV2 and TRBJ2-2, is as follows: EPEVTQTPSHQVTQMGQEVILRCVPISNHLYFYWYRQILGQKVEFLVSFYNNEISEKSEIFDDQFSVERPDGSNFTLKIRSTKLEDSAMYFCASSEQTINTGELFFGEGSRLTVL.

The chain is built from TRBV7-6 and TRBJ2-2, with D possibly matching TRBD1 (5 bases). With 2 bases removed from V and 3 bases from J, the gap between germline ends came to 7 bases. This CDR3 contains 14 residues. Per germline, CDR1 SGHVS and CDR2 FNYEAQ. CDR3 amino acids: CASSLRGYTGELFF. DNA of the CDR3: TGTGCCAGCAGCTTAAGGGGCTACACCGGGGAGCTGTTTTTT.

V is TRBV27 and J is TRBJ1-4; tentatively, D is TRBD1 (5 bases). Germline CDR1 MNHEY, CDR2 SMNVEV (reference sequence). The CDR3 length is 16 residues. Deletions cut 2 bases from V and 2 bases from J, with 12 bases between. The CDR3 nucleotides read TGTGCCAGCAGTTTAGGCGTAGGGGTCACTAATGAAAAACTGTTTTTT. It codes for CASSLGVGVTNEKLFF.

V gene TRBV7-2 combines with J gene TRBJ1-2, with D perhaps TRBD1 (6 bases). Trimming removed 2 bases from V and 7 bases from J, with 11 bases in between. Germline V gene lookup returns CDR1 SGHTA and CDR2 FQGNSA. CDR3 length equals 13 residues. Here the CDR3 DNA reads TGTGCCAGCAGCTTAAACAGGGCCTCTGGCTACACCTTC. Protein: CASSLNRASGYTF.

V usage is TRBV5-4 and J usage is TRBJ2-7; a weak D match, TRBD2 (5 bases). V dropped 5 bases and J dropped 0 bases, with 18 bases sitting between them. The CDR3 is made up of 16 amino acids. Per germline, CDR1 SGHNT and CDR2 YYREEE (reference sequence). CDR3 nucleotides: TGTGCCAGCAGTCACCCGGACTTTACCGGCTCCTACGAGCAGTACTTC. The encoded protein is CASSHPDFTGSYEQYF.

J is TRBJ2-7 and V is TRBV9; TRBD2 matches 13 bases. The CDR3 totals 16 residues. The germline CDR1 and CDR2 sequences are SGDLS and YYNGEE. Trimming took 3 bases from V and 3 from J; bases not matched to a gene: 6. CDR3 in DNA: TGTGCCAGCAGCGCCGGACTAGCGGGGGTGGGCTACGAGCAGTACTTC. As protein: CASSAGLAGVGYEQYF.

This rearrangement joins TRBV5-1 to TRBJ1-1; D might be TRBD1 (6 bases). V dropped 1 base and J dropped 4 bases, with 17 bases sitting between them. Looked up from germline, CDR1 is SGHRS and CDR2 is YFSETQ. The CDR3 contains 16 residues. CDR3 loop: CASSLLSSGAGTEAFF. CDR3 sequence (DNA): TGCGCCAGCAGCTTGTTATCTTCAGGGGCTGGCACTGAAGCTTTCTTT.

The J gene is TRBJ1-1, the V gene TRBV7-2; perhaps TRBD1 as D (5 bases). From germline, CDR1 is SGHTA and CDR2 FQGNSA. The V and J ends lost 1 base and 8 bases respectively, with 14 bases between them. CDR3 length equals 14 residues. CDR3 region: CASSLVPGASEAFF. The CDR3 DNA reads TGTGCCAGCAGCTTAGTCCCTGGGGCGAGCGAAGCTTTCTTT. Variable domain in full (rest from reference TRBV7-2 and TRBJ1-1): GAGVSQSPSNKVTEKGKDVELRCDPISGHTALYWYRQSLGQGLEFLIYFQGNSAPDKSGLPSDRFSAERTGGSVSTLTIQRTQQEDSAVYLCASSLVPGASEAFFGQGTRLTVV.

The V gene is TRBV29-1, the J gene TRBJ2-5; TRBD2 matches at 9 bases. V lost 4 bases, J lost 5 bases, and 5 bases stayed unmatched. The germline V gene encodes CDR1 SQVTM and CDR2 ANQGSEA. CDR3 length: 13 residues. The CDR3 loop is CSVGGRAGETQYF. CDR3 nucleotides: TGCAGCGTTGGCGGGAGGGCGGGGGAGACCCAGTACTTC. The whole variable domain, remainder taken from reference TRBV29-1 and TRBJ2-5, is SAVISQKPSRDICQRGTSLTIQCQVDSQVTMMFWYRQQPGQSLTLIATANQGSEATYESGFVIDKFPISRPNLTFSTLTVSNMSPEDSSIYLCSVGGRAGETQYFGPGTRLLVL.

The chain combines TRBV6-5 with TRBJ1-1; 9 nucleotides line up with TRBD1. The V gene end was trimmed by 2 bases and the J gene end by 3 bases; junction bases not matched to a gene: 4. Germline CDR1 and CDR2: MNHEY and SVGAGI. The CDR3 totals 15 residues. CDR3 DNA: TGTGCCAGCAGTTACGGCTGGACAGGGGACACTGAAGCTTTCTTT. Amino acid sequence: CASSYGWTGDTEAFF.

This clone was seen only a few times. At the DNA level, this CDR3 is encoded by other sequences in the same sample as well. J is TRBJ2-3 and V is TRBV6-1; possible D gene TRBD2, 6 bases. This CDR3 is built from 14 residues. The V gene lost 1 base and the J gene lost 3 bases, with 8 bases spanning the gap. The germline CDR1 and CDR2 sequences are MNHNS and SASEGT. The CDR3 reads CASSEDGGTDTQYF. DNA for the CDR3: TGTGCCAGCAGTGAAGATGGGGGGACAGATACGCAGTATTTT.

Only a few counts were recorded for this clone. This chain connects TRBV7-9 to TRBJ1-2, with D possibly matching TRBD1 (5 bases). Germline V gene data show CDR1 as SEHNR and CDR2 as FQNEAQ (reference sequence). The V end was cut by 1 base, the J end by 4 bases, with 7 bases between. The CDR3 loop spans 13 amino acids. This CDR3 is CASSLDRFYGYTF. CDR3 DNA: TGTGCCAGCAGCTTAGACAGGTTCTATGGCTACACCTTC. Together with reference TRBV7-9 and TRBJ1-2, the CDR3 gives the full variable domain: DTGVSQNPRHKITKRGQNVTFRCDPISEHNRLYWYRQTLGQGPEFLTYFQNEAQLEKSRLLSDRFSAERPKGSFSTLEIQRTEQGDSAMYLCASSLDRFYGYTFGSGTRLTVV.